This T cell receptor (beta chain) is drawn from a study of tumour-infiltrating T cells in Burkitt lymphoma. Study details: All epidemiological Burkitt lymphoma subtypes were represented in the cohort. Overall and progression-free survival were predicted by productive clonality.

The CDR3 length is 14 residues. From germline, CDR1 is MGHDK and CDR2 SYGVNS. V lost 6 bases to trimming and J lost 5 bases; unmatched junction nucleotides: 7. This clone was counted a few times. Profiling relied on immunoSEQ multiplex PCR, and the TCRdb table lists in-frame clones only, not all of them. The sample holds approximately 46,000 clones; approximately 31% are singletons and the top ten take approximately 2.6%. The chain recombines TRBV25-1 with TRBJ1-1, with 9 nucleotides matching TRBD1. The specimen sequenced was tumor tissue. This TCR derives from a human donor with Burkitt lymphoma. DNA for the CDR3: TGTGCCAGCAGGCAGGACAGGGGAAAAACTGAAGCTTTCTTT. Translating gives CASRQDRGKTEAFF.